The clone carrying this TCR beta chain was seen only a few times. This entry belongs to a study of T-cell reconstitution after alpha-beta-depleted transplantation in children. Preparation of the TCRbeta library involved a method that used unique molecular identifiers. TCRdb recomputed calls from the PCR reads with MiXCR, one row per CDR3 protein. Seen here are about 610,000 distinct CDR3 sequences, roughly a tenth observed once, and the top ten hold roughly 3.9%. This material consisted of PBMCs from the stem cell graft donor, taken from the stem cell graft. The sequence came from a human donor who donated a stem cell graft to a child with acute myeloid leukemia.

The CDR3 loop reads CASSEVPGAYEQYF. In DNA, the CDR3 is TGTGCCAGCAGTGAGGTTCCGGGAGCCTACGAGCAGTACTTC. V usage is TRBV28 and J usage is TRBJ2-7; a possible D gene is TRBD2 (6 bases). This CDR3 contains 14 residues. Trimming left V 5 bases short and J 2 bases short, with 13 bases between. The germline gives CDR1 MDHEN, CDR2 SYDVKM.